The 22 T cell receptor beta chains in this list originate from one sample, sequenced in a study of blood T cell repertoires in COVID-19. Clones were sequenced by immunoSEQ multiplex PCR, and TCRdb holds only the in-frame ones, with some missing. Counted here are around 82,000 clones, around nine tenths occurring once; the ten biggest clones make up about 5.7%. The source material was peripheral blood. All receptors derive from a man of 80 years or more with COVID-19, enrolled during active disease.

The rearrangement joins TRBV18 to TRBJ1-1; 7 bases map to TRBD1. Trimming at V came to 3 bases and at J to 1 base, leaving 5 bases not matched to a gene. Germline V lookup: CDR1 KGHSH, CDR2 LQKENI. This CDR3 has 15 residues. CDR3 sequence (DNA): TGTGCCAGCTCACCCAGTAGACAGGGGAACACTGAAGCTTTCTTT. Translation: CASSPSRQGNTEAFF.

The chain recombines TRBV11-1 with TRBJ2-3, with D unresolved. The V gene's germline CDR1 is SGHAT and CDR2 FQDESV (reference sequence). The CDR3 loop spans 14 amino acids. V was pared by 5 bases and J by 0 bases, with 9 bases between. The CDR3 loop reads CASSPPGSTDTQYF. CDR3 sequence (DNA): TGTGCCAGCAGCCCACCCGGTAGCACAGATACGCAGTATTTT.

In DNA, the CDR3 is TGTGCCAGCAGTCTACCGGGAAGAAGAGAGCAGTACTTC. This gives the protein CASSLPGRREQYF. The V gene is TRBV3-1 (or the pseudogene TRBV3-2), the J gene TRBJ2-7, with a tentative D call TRBD2 (5 bases). Deletions cut 6 bases from V and 7 bases from J, with 16 bases between. Germline CDR1 and CDR2: LGHDT and YNNKEL (reference sequence). The CDR3 length is 13 residues.

The chain has TRBV5-6 and TRBJ2-3, with D perhaps matching TRBD2 (5 bases). V was cut by 7 bases and J by 1 base, with 13 bases left in between. Germline V lookup: CDR1 SGHDT, CDR2 YYEEEE. The CDR3 is 14 amino acids. This CDR3 is CASGPLGGTDTQYF. The CDR3 DNA reads as TGTGCCAGCGGCCCCCTGGGAGGCACAGATACGCAGTATTTT.

This chain uses TRBV7-8 with TRBJ1-2; TRBD1 is a possible D gene (5 bases). V lost 1 base and J 5 bases, leaving 17 bases between the germline ends. The CDR3 has 16 residues. Germline V CDR1 and CDR2: SGHVS, FQNEAQ. The CDR3 nucleotides are TGTGCCAGCAGCTTAGATTCAGTCGCAAGGGGTTATGGCTACACCTTC. It encodes CASSLDSVARGYGYTF.

The V and J genes are TRBV21-1 and TRBJ1-4; the table's D gene call, TRBD1, was not cross checked with the DNA. TRBV21-1 is marked as a pseudogene. This CDR3 region has 16 residues. Written as DNA, the CDR3 is TGTGCCTTAGCTGGCAGGGATGTCAGTGGGAATGAAAAACTGTTTTTT. Its translation is CALAGRDVSGNEKLFF.

The chain is built from TRBV28 and TRBJ1-2; 9 bases are shared with TRBD1. V shed 6 bases, J shed 7 bases, and the junction held 9 bases outside the gene matches. In germline, CDR1 is MDHEN, CDR2 SYDVKM. The CDR3 contains 14 residues. CDR3 coding DNA: TGTGCCAGCAGAAGCGGACAGGGGAGGAGTGGCTACACCTTC. Protein: CASRSGQGRSGYTF.

With regard to this clone: Other DNA sequences within the sample encode an identical CDR3. J is TRBJ1-5 and V is TRBV18; 11 bases line up with TRBD1. The CDR3 is made up of 14 amino acids. The germline V gene has CDR1 KGHSH and CDR2 LQKENI. Trimming removed 6 bases from V and 6 bases from J; junction bases left unmatched: 4. The CDR3 loop reads CASSPGTGGQPQHF. CDR3 sequence (DNA): TGTGCCAGCTCCCCCGGGACAGGGGGTCAGCCCCAGCATTTT.

CDR3 protein: CASSYIRRNTEAFF. The CDR3 DNA reads TGTGCCAGCAGTTACATCCGGAGAAACACTGAAGCTTTCTTT. The rearrangement links TRBV6-2 or TRBV6-3 to TRBJ1-1; no clear D. V was shortened by 2 bases and J by 2 bases, with 9 bases between the two germline ends. CDR1 is MNHEY, CDR2 SVGEGT, per germline. CDR3 size: 14 residues.

This clone was seen just once. The V gene is TRBV10-3, the J gene TRBJ1-1, with 9 bases that match TRBD1. The germline V gene has CDR1 ENHRY and CDR2 SYGVKD. CDR3 length equals 17 residues. V was pared by 6 bases and J by 0 bases, with 11 bases of the junction left unmatched. The CDR3 reads CAISDPWDREMNTEAFF. The DNA of the CDR3 is TGTGCCATCAGCGACCCCTGGGACAGGGAAATGAACACTGAAGCTTTCTTT.

The rearrangement joins TRBV18 to TRBJ1-2, with TRBD1 identical over 8 bases. The germline gives CDR1 KGHSH, CDR2 LQKENI. This CDR3 region has 16 residues. The ends lost 3 bases at V and 0 bases at J; junction bases unmatched: 6. The CDR3 sequence: CASSPGQGSSNYGYTF. The CDR3 DNA sequence: TGTGCCAGCTCACCTGGACAGGGATCATCTAACTATGGCTACACCTTC. The whole variable domain, filled in from reference TRBV18 and TRBJ1-2, reads NAGVMQNPRHLVRRRGQEARLRCSPMKGHSHVYWYRQLPEEGLKFMVYLQKENIIDESGMPKERFSAEFPKEGPSILRIQQVVRGDSAAYFCASSPGQGSSNYGYTFGSGTRLTVV.

This chain connects TRBV7-2 to TRBJ1-2, with TRBD1 as a possible D gene (5 bases). CDR3 length: 16 residues. The ends were cut back, 5 bases at V and 9 bases at J, with 25 bases in the middle. From germline, CDR1 is SGHTA and CDR2 FQGNSA. Here the CDR3 reads CASSEGRGLGGNSYTF. The CDR3 bases are TGTGCCAGCAGCGAGGGACGGGGTTTGGGGGGTAATAGCTACACCTTC. Looking up the rest from reference TRBV7-2 and TRBJ1-2 gives the full variable domain: GAGVSQSPSNKVTEKGKDVELRCDPISGHTALYWYRQSLGQGLEFLIYFQGNSAPDKSGLPSDRFSAERTGGSVSTLTIQRTQQEDSAVYLCASSEGRGLGGNSYTFGSGTRLTVV.

The J gene is TRBJ2-7, the V gene TRBV7-2, with TRBD2 matching 8 bases. Looked up from germline, CDR1 is SGHTA and CDR2 is FQGNSA. The CDR3 contains 18 residues. V dropped 2 bases and J dropped 0; count of bases not matched to a gene: 12. The CDR3 DNA is TGTGCCAGCAGCTTATCCTTCATGGGTAGCGGGGCCTCCTACGAGCAGTACTTC. Amino acid sequence: CASSLSFMGSGASYEQYF.

J is TRBJ1-5 and V is TRBV2; D remains ambiguous. The germline V gene has CDR1 SNHLY and CDR2 FYNNEI. CDR3 size: 14 residues. Trimming took off 5 bases at V and 0 bases at J, with 8 bases between the two ends. The DNA for the CDR3 is TGTGCCAGCAGTAATGTTAATAGCAATCAGCCCCAGCATTTT. Encoded protein: CASSNVNSNQPQHF.

This chain's CDR3 is CASSILGMGPSTEAFF. CDR3 sequence (DNA): TGTGCCAGCAGCATCCTAGGGATGGGGCCGAGCACTGAAGCTTTCTTT. The gene calls are TRBV25-1 and TRBJ1-1, with TRBD1 as a possible D gene (5 bases). V lost 6 bases and J 4 bases, leaving 21 bases between the germline ends. Germline lookup yields CDR1 MGHDK and CDR2 SYGVNS. The CDR3 is 16 residues long. Together with reference TRBV25-1 and TRBJ1-1, the CDR3 gives the full variable domain: EADIYQTPRYLVIGTGKKITLECSQTMGHDKMYWYQQDPGMELHLIHYSYGVNSTEKGDLSSESTVSRIRTEHFPLTLESARPSHTSQYLCASSILGMGPSTEAFFGQGTRLTVV.

This clone was picked up a small number of times. This CDR3 is also generated by other DNA sequences in the sample. The chain employs TRBV5-1 and TRBJ1-1; D not resolved. Germline V lookup: CDR1 SGHRS, CDR2 YFSETQ. The CDR3 sequence is 14 residues long. V lost 0 bases, J lost 0 bases, and 6 bases lay in between. DNA of the CDR3: TGCGCCAGCAGCTTGGAAGCACTGAACACTGAAGCTTTCTTT. Residues: CASSLEALNTEAFF.

The chain links TRBV29-1 to TRBJ1-5; D remains unclear. CDR3 length: 12 amino acids. Germline V gives CDR1 SQVTM, CDR2 ANQGSEA. CDR3: CIMGRDYQPQHF. The CDR3 DNA follows: TGCATCATGGGGAGGGATTATCAGCCCCAGCATTTT.

The chain joins TRBV29-1 to TRBJ2-3, with D possibly matching TRBD1 (6 bases). V was shortened by 6 bases and J by 0 bases, with 10 bases between the two germline ends. The CDR3 is 13 amino acids. The germline V gene encodes CDR1 SQVTM and CDR2 ANQGSEA. CDR3 coding DNA: TGCAGCGTGGGGACATCTAGCACAGATACGCAGTATTTT. Amino acids: CSVGTSSTDTQYF.

The rearrangement links TRBV28 to TRBJ1-5, with TRBD1 identical over 9 bases. Trimming cost V 6 bases and J 6 bases; bases outside gene matches: 12. Germline V CDR1 and CDR2: MDHEN, SYDVKM. The CDR3 sequence is 16 residues long. CDR3 in amino acids: CASRIADRGDSQPQHF. The CDR3 bases are TGTGCCAGCAGGATCGCGGACAGGGGAGATAGTCAGCCCCAGCATTTT.

The CDR3 bases are TGTGCCAGCAGCTGGTCAGCGGCCGAGCAGTACTTC. Residues: CASSWSAAEQYF. The chain combines TRBV7-9 with TRBJ2-7; a possible D gene is TRBD2 (5 bases). V was pared by 4 bases and J by 6 bases, with 10 bases between. CDR1 is SEHNR and CDR2 is FQNEAQ in the germline V gene (reference sequence). The CDR3 has 12 amino acids.

The chain employs TRBV6-5 and TRBJ1-6, with 7 positions matching TRBD1. Germline loops: CDR1 MNHEY, CDR2 SVGAGI. There are 13 residues in the CDR3. The CDR3: CAQGQEANSPLHF. The CDR3 nucleotides are TGTGCTCAAGGACAGGAGGCCAATTCACCCCTCCACTTT.

V gene TRBV9 combines with J gene TRBJ1-1, with D uncertain. The V end was cut by 3 bases, the J end by 4 bases, with 10 bases between. This CDR3 has 13 amino acids. Germline CDR1 SGDLS, CDR2 YYNGEE. This chain's CDR3 is CASSAQAGTEAFF. CDR3 sequence (DNA): TGTGCCAGCAGCGCCCAGGCCGGCACTGAAGCTTTCTTT.